What follows are 16 T cell receptor beta chains derived from one specimen sequenced in a study of blood T cells in healthy people across ages. A J-beta primer mix and a sample-barcoded 5' primer were used in a second PCR of about 6 to 12 cycles. TCRdb re-analysed the 5' RACE reads in MiXCR, keeping a single row per CDR3 protein. The sample contains hundreds of thousands of distinct CDR3 sequences, around 21% of which appear only once. The specimen was blood. The receptors were gathered from a man between 65 and 85 years old in good health.

As for this clonotype: This may come from a read error, since a much larger clone is one base off. The chain carries TRBV2 and TRBJ2-7; D is possibly TRBD2 (6 bases). CDR1 is SNHLY, CDR2 FYNNEI, per germline. Trimming stripped 10 bases from V and 3 bases from J, with 22 bases between. This CDR3 has 15 amino acids. CDR3 DNA: TGTGCCACCATGGGGGGTATCAATGGGAACTACGAGCAGTACTTC. Its protein is CATMGGINGNYEQYF.

The chain has TRBV7-2 and TRBJ2-3; 12 nucleotides align to TRBD2. CDR1 is SGHTA, CDR2 FQGNSA, per germline. Trimming at V came to 2 bases and at J to 3 bases, leaving 3 bases not matched to a gene. This CDR3 is built from 16 residues. In DNA, the CDR3 is TGTGCCAGCAGCTTACTAGCGGGAGGGACTACAGATACGCAGTATTTT. This sequence encodes CASSLLAGGTTDTQYF.

Remarks on this clonotype: Possible read error: a much larger clone is one base away. The chain uses TRBV7-2 and TRBJ2-5, with D maybe TRBD2 (5 bases). Trimming cost V 8 bases and J 4 bases, with 14 bases left between them. The CDR3 has 13 amino acids. The germline CDR1 and CDR2 sequences are SGHTA and FQGNSA. DNA of the CDR3: TGTACCAGCCGGCCCGGGGTTTCAGAGACCCAGTACTTC. Translating gives CTSRPGVSETQYF.

This clonotype was detected only a few times. The chain combines TRBV20-1 with TRBJ2-7, with TRBD2 matching 7 bases. The CDR3 has 14 amino acids. The V gene's germline CDR1 is DFQATT and CDR2 SNEGSKA (reference sequence). With V trimmed by 3 bases and J by 2 bases, 7 bases remained unmatched. The CDR3 is CSASWGTNPYEQYF. The CDR3 DNA reads TGCAGTGCTAGCTGGGGGACTAACCCCTACGAGCAGTACTTC.

J is TRBJ1-1 and V is TRBV18; D is unclear. The CDR3 has 15 residues. V was cut by 0 bases and J by 4 bases, with 12 bases left in between. CDR1 KGHSH and CDR2 LQKENI come from the germline V gene. The CDR3 DNA is TGTGCCAGCTCACCACCGAAGGGAGAGGGCACTGAAGCTTTCTTT. It is translated as CASSPPKGEGTEAFF.

Details on this clonotype: A clone one base away is much larger, so this may be a read error. This chain joins TRBV10-3 and TRBJ2-1, with 11 bases matching TRBD2. The CDR3 contains 17 residues. Germline-derived CDR1 and CDR2 are ENHRY and SYGVKD. J gave up 0 bases and V 7 bases, and 8 bases lay outside the gene matches. The CDR3 DNA follows: TGTGCCATCACCGGGACTAGCGGAAGTAGCTCCTACAATGAGCAGTTCTTC. Translating gives CAITGTSGSSSYNEQFF.

The chain uses TRBV7-2 and TRBJ2-5; D is undetermined. Germline values: CDR1 SGHTA, CDR2 FQGNSA. The CDR3 extends over 15 amino acids. V lost 0 bases and J lost 1, with 9 bases in between. The CDR3 is CASSLARQSQETQYF. The CDR3 DNA sequence: TGTGCCAGCAGCTTAGCGCGACAATCCCAAGAGACCCAGTACTTC.

The rearrangement uses TRBV7-9 and TRBJ1-2, with a possible D match to TRBD1 (6 bases). This CDR3 is built from 16 residues. Germline lookup yields CDR1 SEHNR and CDR2 FQNEAQ (reference sequence). Trimming removed 2 bases at V and 8 bases at J, with 21 bases between. The CDR3 reads CASSLRLTGPEGGYTF. The CDR3 coding sequence is TGTGCCAGCAGCTTACGTCTAACAGGGCCTGAAGGAGGCTACACCTTC.

The rearrangement uses TRBV5-1 and TRBJ2-5, with TRBD2 matching 7 bases. The germline gives CDR1 SGHRS, CDR2 YFSETQ. V lost 7 bases, J lost 4 bases, and 10 bases stayed unmatched. The CDR3 extends over 14 amino acids. CDR3 protein: CASGEGLASETQYF. In DNA form, the CDR3 reads TGCGCCAGCGGGGAGGGATTGGCGTCAGAGACCCAGTACTTC.

The chain couples TRBV28 to TRBJ1-1; tentative D call: TRBD1 (6 bases). Germline CDR1 reads MDHEN; CDR2 reads SYDVKM. The CDR3 loop spans 14 amino acids. The V end was cut by 3 bases, the J end by 6 bases, with 14 bases between. This CDR3 is CASSLGGGTSEAFF. The CDR3 nucleotides are TGTGCCAGCAGTTTGGGAGGGGGAACTTCTGAAGCTTTCTTT.

J is TRBJ2-1 and V is TRBV7-3, with 9 bases matching TRBD2. CDR3 size: 14 residues. CDR1 is SGHTA, CDR2 FQGTGA, per germline. V was clipped by 4 bases and J by 9 bases; unmatched bases: 7. Here the CDR3 DNA reads TGTGCCAGCAGCTCCTTGGGACTAGCCGGTGAGCAGTTCTTC. Its translation is CASSSLGLAGEQFF.

This sequence joins TRBV12-3 or TRBV12-4 and TRBJ1-4, with D uncertain. V was clipped by 6 bases and J by 5 bases, with 10 bases between them. CDR3 size: 13 residues. The CDR3 sequence: CASRGGGNEKLFF. The CDR3, as DNA: TGTGCCAGCAGGGGCGGAGGAAATGAAAAACTGTTTTTT.

In this sample, this clonotype turned up many times. The gene calls are TRBV12-3 or TRBV12-4 and TRBJ1-2; no clear D. Trimming stripped 3 bases from V and 5 bases from J, with 10 bases between. This CDR3 spans 13 amino acids. In DNA, the CDR3 is TGTGCCAGCAGTTTTCCGAGGGTGTATGGCTACACCTTC. This sequence encodes CASSFPRVYGYTF.

The chain employs TRBV21-1 and TRBJ1-5; TRBD1, as called in the table, went unchecked against the DNA. TRBV21-1 is a known pseudogene. There are 18 residues in the CDR3. The CDR3 DNA is TGTGCCAGCTCGCCTCCGGGACAGATACCTTATAGCAATCAGCCCCAGCATTTT. This codes for CASSPPGQIPYSNQPQHF.

The rearrangement uses TRBV20-1 and TRBJ1-3; possibly TRBD1 for D (5 bases). Trimming removed 7 bases from V and 1 base from J, with 20 bases in between. Germline V gives CDR1 DFQATT, CDR2 SNEGSKA (reference sequence). This CDR3 contains 16 residues. The CDR3 sequence is CSVQRPGTASGNTIYF. The DNA for the CDR3 is TGCAGTGTCCAACGCCCAGGGACGGCTTCTGGAAACACCATATATTTT.

The rearrangement joins TRBV5-1 to TRBJ2-7, with 8 nucleotides matching TRBD2. The CDR3 length is 15 residues. The ends lost 4 bases at V and 0 bases at J; junction bases unmatched: 6. The germline V gene encodes CDR1 SGHRS and CDR2 YFSETQ. CDR3 DNA: TGCGCCAGCAGCCCTACGGGGGGGTTCTCCTACGAGCAGTACTTC. Its protein is CASSPTGGFSYEQYF.